One and the same sample provided the 13 T cell receptor beta chains below, sequenced in a study of breast tumors, draining lymph nodes, adjacent tissues. TCRdb reprocessed the multiplex PCR reads with MiXCR, giving one entry per CDR3 protein. The table has about 180,000 distinct CDR3 sequences, roughly a third seen once. Samples came from axillary lymph nodes draining the breast cancer. The sample consisted of axillary lymph node tissue. The source is a female donor with breast cancer. Some clones in this sample may be carry-over from other donors' samples.

This clonotype was counted a few times. A much larger clone is a single base away; this may be a read error. The chain couples TRBV7-3 to TRBJ2-5; 9 bases match TRBD2. Germline V CDR1 and CDR2: SGHTA, FQGTGA. The CDR3 sequence is 15 residues long. The CDR3 loop reads CASSTTGLAGETQHF. CDR3 in DNA: TGTGCCAGCAGCACTACGGGACTAGCCGGAGAGACCCAGCACTTC.

The chain joins TRBV20-1 to TRBJ1-5, with TRBD1 matching over 8 bases. V lost 0 bases and J lost 7; bases outside the gene matches: 11. CDR3 length equals 16 residues. The V gene's germline CDR1 is DFQATT and CDR2 SNEGSKA (reference sequence). CDR3 nucleotide sequence: TGCAGTGCTAGAGACGGACAGGGATGGGCTCTACAGCCCCAGCATTTT. Translating gives CSARDGQGWALQPQHF.

This clonotype was counted many times. The chain joins TRBV19 to TRBJ2-7; TRBD1 aligns across 7 bases. Germline V lookup: CDR1 LNHDA, CDR2 SQIVND (reference sequence). V shed 3 bases, J shed 0 bases, and the junction held 2 bases outside the gene matches. CDR3 length: 14 amino acids. The CDR3 reads CASSIRDSSYEQYF. The CDR3 DNA reads as TGTGCCAGTAGTATCCGGGACAGCTCCTACGAGCAGTACTTC.

This clonotype was recorded at least ten times. CDR3 loop: CASSTGTGSYNEQFF. CDR3 DNA sequence: TGTGCCAGCAGCACCGGGACAGGCTCCTACAATGAGCAGTTCTTC. V usage is TRBV9 and J usage is TRBJ2-1, with 8 positions matching TRBD1. V gave up 4 bases and J gave up 0 bases; unmatched junction bases: 3. The CDR3 spans 15 residues. Germline V CDR1 and CDR2: SGDLS, YYNGEE.

The V gene is TRBV9, the J gene TRBJ1-6, with D tentatively TRBD1 (5 bases). Trimming removed 2 bases at V and 13 bases at J, with 16 bases between. Germline V gene sequence: CDR1 SGDLS, CDR2 YYNGEE. CDR3 size: 14 residues. The CDR3 here is CASSVGDGNFPLHF. Written as DNA, the CDR3 is TGTGCCAGCAGCGTCGGGGACGGTAATTTCCCCCTCCACTTT.

Many counts were recorded for this clonotype. The chain combines TRBV11-3 with TRBJ2-7, with unresolved D. This CDR3 contains 15 residues. Trimming left V 5 bases short and J 6 bases short, with 20 bases between. Germline V gene data show CDR1 as SGHNT and CDR2 as YENEEA. Here the CDR3 DNA reads TGTGCCAGCAGCCCTGAGCACGGCTTTGTCCCCGAGCAGTACTTC. Protein: CASSPEHGFVPEQYF.

The chain joins TRBV27 to TRBJ2-7; D unresolved. V shed 2 bases and J shed 1 base, with 15 bases lying between them. The germline CDR1 and CDR2 sequences are MNHEY and SMNVEV (reference sequence). CDR3 length equals 16 residues. CDR3 coding DNA: TGTGCCAGCAGTTTAGACGGCAGAACCACGTCCTACGAGCAGTACTTC. Translating it yields CASSLDGRTTSYEQYF.

This clonotype was seen at least ten times. The chain recombines TRBV11-1 with TRBJ2-3; 10 bases line up with TRBD2. There are 17 residues in the CDR3. CDR1 is SGHAT and CDR2 is FQDESV in the germline V gene (reference sequence). With 1 base clipped from V and 8 bases from J, the junction kept 12 bases outside the gene matches. The CDR3 nucleotides read TGTGCCAGCAGCTTAGAAATGGGACTAGCGATTGGGGCTACGCAGTATTTT. Its protein product is CASSLEMGLAIGATQYF.

Many counts were recorded for this clonotype. The chain couples TRBV20-1 to TRBJ2-2; no reliable D call. This CDR3 region has 12 residues. The V gene lost 0 bases and the J gene lost 4 bases, with 3 bases spanning the gap. Germline V gene sequence: CDR1 DFQATT, CDR2 SNEGSKA (reference sequence). The CDR3 region has the DNA TGCAGTGCTAGAGAGACCACCGGGGAGCTGTTTTTT. This encodes CSARETTGELFF.

This clonotype has at least ten counts. The genes are TRBV11-3 and TRBJ2-2, with no clear D. Trimming removed 3 bases from V and 2 bases from J, with 4 bases in between. Germline CDR1 is SGHNT and CDR2 is YENEEA. The length of the CDR3 is 13 residues. CDR3 in DNA: TGTGCCAGCAGCTTTCCTAACACCGGGGAGCTGTTTTTT. The encoded protein is CASSFPNTGELFF.

This clonotype was detected ten times or more. This chain joins TRBV29-1 and TRBJ2-3, with D perhaps matching TRBD1 (6 bases). This CDR3 has 15 residues. V was shortened by 0 bases and J by 6 bases, with 16 bases between the two germline ends. Germline V gene data show CDR1 as SQVTM and CDR2 as ANQGSEA. CDR3 in amino acids: CSVEDLRGGADTQYF. The CDR3 region has the DNA TGCAGCGTTGAAGATCTTCGTGGGGGCGCCGATACGCAGTATTTT.

This clonotype was observed many times. This chain's CDR3 is CARQGLEETQYF. DNA of the CDR3: TGTGCCAGACAGGGGCTTGAAGAGACCCAGTACTTC. The chain couples TRBV7-9 to TRBJ2-5; the match to TRBD1 covers 7 bases. The germline gives CDR1 SEHNR, CDR2 FQNEAQ (reference sequence). With V trimmed by 9 bases and J by 3 bases, 4 bases remained unmatched. The CDR3 is 12 residues long.

V and J are TRBV4-2 and TRBJ2-5; 11 bases match TRBD2. The trim removed 1 base at V and 8 bases at J, leaving 3 bases unmatched. Per germline, CDR1 LGHNA and CDR2 YNFKEQ. The CDR3 loop spans 14 amino acids. CDR3: CASSQGTSGGTQYF. The CDR3 nucleotides read TGTGCCAGCAGCCAAGGTACTAGCGGGGGAACCCAGTACTTC.